The rows below give T cell receptor beta chains drawn from one sample of a study of T cells in Graves' hyperthyroidism and ophthalmopathy. TCRdb called the multiplex PCR reads again in MiXCR, with one record for every CDR3 protein. The data contain roughly 290,000 distinct CDR3 sequences, approximately 12% of them singletons. The sample taken for sequencing was blood. The receptors derive from a woman in her thirties with Graves' hyperthyroidism that later progressed to Graves' ophthalmopathy. CDR3s include the opening cysteine and the closing phenylalanine or tryptophan. D genes are given only for firm matches. The listing skips clone size in some rows; elsewhere it reads once, few, many or a size class.

j_gene: TRBJ2-1
d_gene: NA
abundance: NA
v_gene: TRBV4-1
CDR3nt: TGCGCCAGCAGCCAGGGGACCCTGAGTGGCCGCAAGGAGCAGTGCTTC
CDR3aa: CASSQGTLSGRKEQCF

j_gene: TRBJ1-5
d_gene: NA
abundance: NA
v_gene: TRBV28
CDR3nt: TGTGCCAGCAACCCTGGGGGGAGCGGCAATCAGCCCCAGCATTTT
CDR3aa: CASNPGGSGNQPQHF

j_gene: TRBJ2-3
d_gene: NA
abundance: NA
v_gene: TRBV2
CDR3nt: TGTGCCAGCAGTAACGGTGCTAGCCAAGCAGATACGCAGTATTTT
CDR3aa: CASSNGASQADTQYF

j_gene: TRBJ2-1
d_gene: NA
abundance: few
v_gene: TRBV19
CDR3nt: TGTGCCAGTAGTATGGGGGGGCCTGAGCAGTTCTTC
CDR3aa: CASSMGGPEQFF

j_gene: TRBJ2-7
d_gene: NA
abundance: many
v_gene: TRBV6-1
CDR3nt: TGTGCCAGCAGTATGGGGCGGCACGAGCAGTACTTC
CDR3aa: CASSMGRHEQYF

j_gene: TRBJ2-1
d_gene: NA
abundance: many
v_gene: TRBV5-5
CDR3nt: TGTGCCAGCAGCCTACTCAGAGGGGCTCTCGACAATGAGCAGTTCTTC
CDR3aa: CASSLLRGALDNEQFF

j_gene: TRBJ2-1
d_gene: TRBD2
abundance: many
v_gene: TRBV12-3/TRBV12-4
CDR3nt: TGTGCCAGCAGTTTAGTTGGGACTAGCGGGAGCAGTTACAATGAGCAGTTCTTC
CDR3aa: CASSLVGTSGSSYNEQFF

j_gene: TRBJ1-5
d_gene: NA
abundance: many
v_gene: TRBV2
CDR3nt: TGTGCCAGCAGTTTTACAGTTAGCAATCAGCCCCAGCATTTT
CDR3aa: CASSFTVSNQPQHF

j_gene: TRBJ2-1
d_gene: TRBD2
abundance: many
v_gene: TRBV9
CDR3nt: TGTGCCAGCAGCGTAGGTCAGCGGGGGAGCTCCTACAATGAGCAGTTCTTC
CDR3aa: CASSVGQRGSSYNEQFF

j_gene: TRBJ2-6
d_gene: NA
abundance: NA
v_gene: TRBV10-3
CDR3nt: TGTGCCATCAACTCCTCCCCTGGGGCCAACGTCCTGACTTTC
CDR3aa: CAINSSPGANVLTF

j_gene: TRBJ2-1
d_gene: NA
abundance: NA
v_gene: TRBV29-1
CDR3nt: TGCAGCGTTCTGCGGCTCCGAACGAACAATGAGCAGTTCTTC
CDR3aa: CSVLRLRTNNEQFF

j_gene: TRBJ2-1
d_gene: TRBD1
abundance: NA
v_gene: TRBV14
CDR3nt: TGTGCCAGCAGTCCGAAGGGGGCCGGCCCCAATGAGCAGTTCTTC
CDR3aa: CASSPKGAGPNEQFF

j_gene: TRBJ2-5
d_gene: NA
abundance: many
v_gene: TRBV20-1
CDR3nt: TGCAGTGCTAGAGACTGGGAGACCCAGTACTTC
CDR3aa: CSARDWETQYF

j_gene: TRBJ2-7
d_gene: NA
abundance: many
v_gene: TRBV5-6
CDR3nt: TGTGCCAGCAGCTTGGCGGGGCGACCCCCCTACTACGAGCAGTACTTC
CDR3aa: CASSLAGRPPYYEQYF

j_gene: TRBJ2-3
d_gene: TRBD2
abundance: many
v_gene: TRBV19
CDR3nt: TGTGCCAGTAGTATAGCGTCGGTTAGCGGGAGTTTCCGCTCAGATACGCAGTATTTT
CDR3aa: CASSIASVSGSFRSDTQYF

j_gene: TRBJ2-1
d_gene: NA
abundance: NA
v_gene: TRBV2
CDR3nt: TGTGCCAGCAGTGAATTTCCTCGATCCTCCTACAATGAGCAGTTCTTC
CDR3aa: CASSEFPRSSYNEQFF

j_gene: TRBJ2-3
d_gene: TRBD2
abundance: many
v_gene: TRBV5-1
CDR3nt: TGCGCCAGCAGCCGACAGGAACTAGCGGGGACAGATACGCAGTATTTT
CDR3aa: CASSRQELAGTDTQYF

j_gene: TRBJ1-2
d_gene: TRBD1
abundance: few
v_gene: TRBV5-6
CDR3nt: TGTGCCAGCAGCGCAACAGGGGTTGGCTACACCTTC
CDR3aa: CASSATGVGYTF

j_gene: TRBJ2-1
d_gene: TRBD1
abundance: NA
v_gene: TRBV20-1
CDR3nt: TGCAGTGCTAGCCCACCGGGACAGGGGGGCAATGAGCAGTTCTTC
CDR3aa: CSASPPGQGGNEQFF

j_gene: TRBJ2-5
d_gene: TRBD1
abundance: once
v_gene: TRBV4-3
CDR3nt: TGCGCCAGCAGCCAAGAACCAGGGACAGGAGGAGAGACCCAGTACTTC
CDR3aa: CASSQEPGTGGETQYF

j_gene: TRBJ2-3
d_gene: NA
abundance: many
v_gene: TRBV7-2
CDR3nt: TGTGCCAGCAGCTTAGACGGGACCCCCACAGATACGCAGTATTTT
CDR3aa: CASSLDGTPTDTQYF

j_gene: TRBJ2-3
d_gene: TRBD2
abundance: NA
v_gene: TRBV28
CDR3nt: TGTGCCAGCAGTCATGGGACTAGCGGCGCAGGAGATACGCAGTATTTT
CDR3aa: CASSHGTSGAGDTQYF

j_gene: TRBJ1-5
d_gene: NA
abundance: many
v_gene: TRBV6-2/TRBV6-3
CDR3nt: TGTGCCAGCAGCCCAGGGGAGGGTCAGCCCCAGCATTTT
CDR3aa: CASSPGEGQPQHF

j_gene: TRBJ1-5
d_gene: NA
abundance: NA
v_gene: TRBV28
CDR3nt: TGTGCCAGCAGTTTAATCGGGTTAGACAGCATATACAATCAGCCCCAGCATTTT
CDR3aa: CASSLIGLDSIYNQPQHF

j_gene: TRBJ2-2
d_gene: TRBD2
abundance: NA
v_gene: TRBV9
CDR3nt: TGTGCCAGCAGCGTTCATGCGGGGGGGACCGGGGAGCTGTTTTTT
CDR3aa: CASSVHAGGTGELFF

j_gene: TRBJ1-1
d_gene: NA
abundance: NA
v_gene: TRBV6-2/TRBV6-3
CDR3nt: TGTGCCAGCGGGAGACAGAGCCCTTTCACTGAAGCTTTCTTT
CDR3aa: CASGRQSPFTEAFF

j_gene: TRBJ1-1
d_gene: NA
abundance: many
v_gene: TRBV30
CDR3nt: TGTGCCTGGAGTAGAGTGGTCCCTGAAGCTTTCTTT
CDR3aa: CAWSRVVPEAFF

j_gene: TRBJ2-7
d_gene: TRBD2
abundance: many
v_gene: TRBV7-3
CDR3nt: TGTGCCAGCAGCTCCCTCGCAGGGAGGGGTTCCGAGCAGTACTTC
CDR3aa: CASSSLAGRGSEQYF

j_gene: TRBJ2-7
d_gene: NA
abundance: many
v_gene: TRBV12-3/TRBV12-4
CDR3nt: TGTGCCAGCAGTGGGGGGAGCCGCTACGAGCAGTACTTC
CDR3aa: CASSGGSRYEQYF

j_gene: TRBJ1-1
d_gene: NA
abundance: NA
v_gene: TRBV20-1
CDR3nt: TGCAGTGCTAGACGCGGGACACTAAACACTGAAGCTTTCTTT
CDR3aa: CSARRGTLNTEAFF

j_gene: TRBJ2-3
d_gene: NA
abundance: many
v_gene: TRBV14
CDR3nt: TGTGCCAGCAGCCCGGGCGGGACGGGCGTATATACGCAGTATTTT
CDR3aa: CASSPGGTGVYTQYF

j_gene: TRBJ2-3
d_gene: NA
abundance: many
v_gene: TRBV7-2
CDR3nt: TGTGCCAGCAGCTTAGCTCTTGGTACGCAGTATTTT
CDR3aa: CASSLALGTQYF

j_gene: TRBJ2-7
d_gene: TRBD2
abundance: many
v_gene: TRBV7-8
CDR3nt: TGTGCCAGCAGCTTAGCGCATTCTGGACTAGAAAATTACGAGCAGTACTTC
CDR3aa: CASSLAHSGLENYEQYF

j_gene: TRBJ1-4
d_gene: NA
abundance: many
v_gene: TRBV30
CDR3nt: TGTGCCTGGAGCACGGGAGGTGAAAAACTGTTTTTT
CDR3aa: CAWSTGGEKLFF

j_gene: TRBJ1-6
d_gene: NA
abundance: many
v_gene: TRBV7-9
CDR3nt: TGTGCCAGCAGCTTAGGAGGGGTCCGGGATTCACCCCTCCACTTT
CDR3aa: CASSLGGVRDSPLHF

j_gene: TRBJ2-7
d_gene: NA
abundance: many
v_gene: TRBV3-1
CDR3nt: TGTGCCAGCAGTACCTGGACAGTCTCCTACGAGCAGTACTTC
CDR3aa: CASSTWTVSYEQYF

j_gene: TRBJ1-2
d_gene: TRBD1
abundance: many
v_gene: TRBV20-1
CDR3nt: TGCAGTGCCGTAACAGGGGAGGACTACACCTTC
CDR3aa: CSAVTGEDYTF

j_gene: TRBJ2-1
d_gene: TRBD2
abundance: many
v_gene: TRBV27
CDR3nt: TGTGCCAGCAGTCTCGCTTGGGAGGGCGATGAGCAGTTCTTC
CDR3aa: CASSLAWEGDEQFF

j_gene: TRBJ2-5
d_gene: TRBD1
abundance: few
v_gene: TRBV6-5
CDR3nt: TGTGCCAGCAGTTACACCAGGACAGGGGAAGAGACCCAGTACTTC
CDR3aa: CASSYTRTGEETQYF

j_gene: TRBJ1-6
d_gene: NA
abundance: few
v_gene: TRBV4-3
CDR3nt: TGCGCCAGCAGCCTCCAAGATTACCTCAGGGCGAGCTCCTATAATTCACCCCTCCACTTT
CDR3aa: CASSLQDYLRASSYNSPLHF

j_gene: TRBJ2-1
d_gene: TRBD1
abundance: many
v_gene: TRBV27
CDR3nt: TGTGCCAGCAGTTTACCCGGGACAGCCTACAATGAGCAGTTCTTC
CDR3aa: CASSLPGTAYNEQFF

j_gene: TRBJ1-1
d_gene: TRBD1
abundance: NA
v_gene: TRBV6-4
CDR3nt: TGTGCCAGCAGTCCGGGACAGGAGAACACTGAAGCTTTCTTT
CDR3aa: CASSPGQENTEAFF

j_gene: TRBJ2-5
d_gene: NA
abundance: many
v_gene: TRBV20-1
CDR3nt: TGCAGTGCTAGTGCCCTCCGAGGGGCTGCGGAGACCCAGTACTTC
CDR3aa: CSASALRGAAETQYF

j_gene: TRBJ2-1
d_gene: TRBD2
abundance: many
v_gene: TRBV6-1
CDR3nt: TGTGCCAGCATAAAGGCGGGGGGAGGTGAGCAGTTCTTC
CDR3aa: CASIKAGGGEQFF

j_gene: TRBJ1-1
d_gene: NA
abundance: many
v_gene: TRBV28
CDR3nt: TGTGCCAGCAGTGACAGCGCGAAAGCTTTCTTT
CDR3aa: CASSDSAKAFF